This paragraph covers one TCR beta chain sequence. Antigen: not known. This record comes from a study of cytomegalovirus exposure and HLA in healthy donors. V dropped 7 bases and J dropped 2; count of bases not matched to a gene: 7. The CDR3 length is 13 residues. Germline lookup yields CDR1 SQVTM and CDR2 ANQGSEA. The PCR had 60 Vbeta and 13 Jbeta primers. The assay was immunoSEQ multiplex PCR, and TCRdb's table has in-frame clones only and misses some. In the table there are roughly 100,000 clones, around 77% of which are singletons. The study's findings and limits: Later analysis indicated greater clonal expansion among HLA-associated TCR beta chains than among equally common other chains.

The sequence was obtained from a man aged 45 to 65 in good health and CMV-seropositive. The chain links TRBV29-1 to TRBJ2-7, with 8 bases identical to TRBD1. The sequenced material came from PBMCs. CDR3 protein: CSATGQGAYEQYF. The CDR3 coding sequence is TGCAGCGCTACTGGACAGGGAGCCTACGAGCAGTACTTC.